The rows below give T cell receptor beta chains drawn from one sample of a study of cytomegalovirus exposure and HLA in healthy donors. Sequenced by immunoSEQ multiplex PCR; TCRdb stores in-frame clones only, minus some. Of around 150,000 clones listed, roughly 89% are singletons. The sequenced sample was PBMCs. Receptors originate from a young woman in good health and CMV-seropositive. Each CDR3 is given with its conserved first and last residue. Fields, in order: clone size, D gene, V gene, J gene, CDR3 protein, CDR3 DNA. A D gene is named only where the DNA matches it firmly. Clone sizes are given selectively: once, few, many, or a class where the clone is expanded.

.	.	TRBV27	TRBJ1-2	CASSLFPGQRGYTF	TGTGCCAGCAGTTTATTTCCCGGACAGAGGGGCTACACCTTC
.	TRBD1	TRBV2	TRBJ1-5	CASSDSHRGAQPQHF	TGTGCCAGCAGTGACAGCCACAGGGGAGCTCAGCCCCAGCATTTT
.	TRBD2	TRBV7-3	TRBJ2-1	CASSGPGLAGAGSYNEQFF	TGTGCCAGCAGCGGACCGGGACTAGCGGGAGCCGGATCCTACAATGAGCAGTTCTTC
.	.	TRBV2	TRBJ1-2	CASSGQGYGYTF	TGTGCCAGCAGTGGGCAGGGATATGGCTACACCTTC
.	.	TRBV7-8	TRBJ2-6	CASSLHWGRGESSGANVLTF	TGTGCCAGCAGCTTACACTGGGGCAGGGGCGAAAGCTCTGGGGCCAACGTCCTGACTTTC
.	TRBD1	TRBV4-1	TRBJ2-1	CASSPGQGQYNEQFF	TGCGCCAGCAGCCCTGGACAGGGGCAATACAATGAGCAGTTCTTC
.	.	TRBV28	TRBJ2-1	CATQRLAIDEQFF	TGTGCCACCCAAAGGCTAGCAATCGATGAGCAGTTCTTC
.	TRBD1	TRBV7-3	TRBJ2-7	CASSLDRGNEQYF	TGTGCCAGCAGCTTAGACAGGGGGAACGAGCAGTACTTC
.	.	TRBV5-4	TRBJ1-4	CASSFQGGGEKLFF	TGTGCCAGCAGCTTCCAGGGAGGCGGCGAAAAACTGTTTTTT
.	.	TRBV7-2	TRBJ2-3	CASSLTERSTDTQYF	TGTGCCAGCAGCCTAACGGAGCGGAGCACAGATACGCAGTATTTT
.	TRBD2	TRBV5-1	TRBJ2-7	CASSLWAGGPSEQYF	TGCGCCAGCAGCCTGTGGGCGGGAGGGCCAAGCGAGCAGTACTTC
.	.	TRBV11-2	TRBJ2-3	CASSPLVRASTDTQYF	TGTGCCAGCAGCCCCCTGGTGCGGGCTAGCACAGATACGCAGTATTTT
.	TRBD2	TRBV13	TRBJ2-7	CASSSGTSGVNEQYF	TGTGCCAGCAGCTCCGGGACTAGCGGCGTCAACGAGCAGTACTTC
.	TRBD1	TRBV5-4	TRBJ2-7	CASSAPGQTSYEQYF	TGTGCCAGCAGCGCGCCGGGACAGACCTCCTACGAGCAGTACTTC
.	.	TRBV5-1	TRBJ1-2	CASSLTPSGSGGYTF	TGCGCCAGCAGCTTGACCCCCTCAGGCTCGGGGGGCTACACCTTC
.	TRBD1	TRBV28	TRBJ1-2	CASSSTGYYYGYTF	TGTGCCAGCAGTTCGACAGGGTACTACTATGGCTACACCTTC
.	.	TRBV9	TRBJ1-5	CASSAGVSNQPQHF	TGTGCCAGCAGCGCCGGAGTGAGCAATCAGCCCCAGCATTTT
.	TRBD1	TRBV19	TRBJ2-5	CASSGQGRETQYF	TGTGCCAGTAGTGGACAGGGGCGAGAGACCCAGTACTTC
.	.	TRBV2	TRBJ2-5	CASREGGAIETQYF	TGTGCCAGCAGGGAAGGTGGGGCGATAGAGACCCAGTACTTC
.	TRBD1	TRBV27	TRBJ2-7	CASKPTGAVYEQYF	TGTGCCAGCAAACCGACAGGGGCAGTCTACGAGCAGTACTTC
.	.	TRBV5-4	TRBJ2-1	CAGGSGFEGRQFF	TGTGCCGGGGGGTCCGGTTTCGAGGGGAGACAGTTCTTC
.	.	TRBV28	TRBJ1-2	CASSLGGGGYTF	TGTGCCAGCAGTCTGGGGGGTGGTGGCTACACCTTC
.	TRBD1	TRBV9	TRBJ2-7	CASSVGTGSFYEQYF	TGTGCCAGCAGCGTGGGGACAGGGAGTTTCTACGAGCAGTACTTC
.	TRBD1	TRBV7-2	TRBJ2-7	CASSSTGTGAFEQYF	TGTGCCAGCAGCAGCACCGGGACAGGGGCCTTCGAGCAGTACTTC
.	.	TRBV10-3	TRBJ2-1	CAITPGTRPGDEQFF	TGTGCCATCACCCCGGGGACTCGACCGGGAGATGAGCAGTTCTTC
few	.	TRBV2	TRBJ2-2	CASSGTFNTGELFF	TGTGCCAGCAGCGGGACATTTAACACCGGGGAGCTGTTTTTT
.	TRBD2	TRBV7-6	TRBJ2-1	CASSLAPSGTNEQFF	TGTGCCAGCAGCTTAGCCCCCAGCGGGACGAATGAGCAGTTCTTC
.	.	TRBV6-6	TRBJ2-7	CASRRGTYEQYF	TGTGCCAGCAGGCGGGGAACCTACGAGCAGTACTTC
.	.	TRBV11-3	TRBJ1-1	CASSFDRAEAFF	TGTGCCAGCAGCTTTGACAGAGCTGAAGCTTTCTTT
.	TRBD1	TRBV19	TRBJ2-2	CASRVPRGQGANSGELFF	TGTGCCAGTAGGGTTCCGAGGGGACAGGGGGCGAATTCCGGGGAGCTGTTTTTT